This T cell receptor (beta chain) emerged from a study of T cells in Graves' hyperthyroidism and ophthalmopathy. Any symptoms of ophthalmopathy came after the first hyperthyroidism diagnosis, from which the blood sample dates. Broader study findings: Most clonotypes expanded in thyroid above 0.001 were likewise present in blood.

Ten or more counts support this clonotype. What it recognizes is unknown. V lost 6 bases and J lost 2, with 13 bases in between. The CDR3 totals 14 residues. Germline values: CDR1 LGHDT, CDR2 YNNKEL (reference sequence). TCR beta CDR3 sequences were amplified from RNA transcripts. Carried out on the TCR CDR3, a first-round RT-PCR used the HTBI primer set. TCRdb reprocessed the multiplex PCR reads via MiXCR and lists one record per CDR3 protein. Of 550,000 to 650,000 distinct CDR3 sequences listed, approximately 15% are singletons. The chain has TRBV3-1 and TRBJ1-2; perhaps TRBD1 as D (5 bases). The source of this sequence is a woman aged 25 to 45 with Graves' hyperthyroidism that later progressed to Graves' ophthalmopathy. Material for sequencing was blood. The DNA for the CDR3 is TGTGCCAGCAGGCAGGGAAAGGGAAACTATGGCTACACCTTC. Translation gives CASRQGKGNYGYTF. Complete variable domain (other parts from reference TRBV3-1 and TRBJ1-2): DTAVSQTPKYLVTQMGNDKSIKCEQNLGHDTMYWYKQDSKKFLKIMFSYNNKELIINETVPNRFSPKSPDKAHLNLHINSLELGDSAVYFCASRQGKGNYGYTFGSGTRLTVV.